A single sample gave rise to the 27 T cell receptor beta chains below, sequenced in a study of T-cell reconstitution after alpha-beta-depleted transplantation in children. Library preparation (for TCRbeta) was performed with unique molecular identifiers. TCRdb re-derived calls from the PCR reads in MiXCR, one entry per CDR3 protein. In the table there are some 200,000 distinct CDR3 sequences, 7% to 9% of which are singletons. The material was PBMCs, mostly from graft donor cells, obtained 360 days after TCRalphabeta/CD19-depleted stem cell transplant. The receptors were gathered from a male patient between 2 and 9 years old who had a stem cell transplant for acute myeloid leukemia, so the T cells may come from the graft donor.

In this sample, this clonotype turned up many times. The V call is TRBV6-4, the J call TRBJ2-3; 11 bases fit TRBD2. CDR1 and CDR2 from the germline V gene are MRHNA and SNTAGT. V lost 2 bases and J lost 4; bases outside the gene matches: 8. The CDR3 runs 17 residues. The CDR3 protein is CASSDPRLAGISDTQYF. The DNA for the CDR3 is TGTGCCAGCAGTGACCCGAGACTAGCGGGGATTTCAGATACGCAGTATTTT.

This clonotype was seen only a few times. The chain joins TRBV11-2 to TRBJ2-6; TRBD1 might be the D (6 bases). Trimming shortened V by 5 bases and J by 0 bases, and 20 bases separated the two germline ends. The CDR3 covers 19 residues. Germline V CDR1 and CDR2: SGHAT, FQNNGV. The CDR3 is CASSRGQGRLSSGANVLTF. The CDR3 bases are TGTGCCAGCAGCCGGGGACAAGGCAGATTAAGCTCTGGGGCCAACGTCCTGACTTTC.

This clonotype was seen ten or more times. V is TRBV12-3 or TRBV12-4 and J is TRBJ1-2; 8 nucleotides agree with TRBD1. Unmatched junction bases numbered 13, after V lost 6 bases and J lost 1 base. The CDR3 consists of 17 residues. This CDR3 is CASSPPDRGTGNYGYTF. The CDR3 nucleotides read TGTGCCAGCAGCCCCCCCGACAGGGGAACGGGTAACTATGGCTACACCTTC.

This clonotype has ten or more counts. This chain connects TRBV20-1 to TRBJ2-1; D not resolved. The CDR3 loop spans 14 amino acids. CDR1 and CDR2 (germline): DFQATT, SNEGSKA (reference sequence). Trimming stripped 5 bases from V and 4 bases from J, with 15 bases between. CDR3 in DNA: TGCAGTGCTGTAGGACGGCCTAGGTACAATGAGCAGTTCTTC. Its translation is CSAVGRPRYNEQFF.

This clonotype is labeled medium-sized (0.01 to 0.1%). The gene calls are TRBV18 and TRBJ2-3; TRBD1 agrees at 8 bases. Germline V gene data show CDR1 as KGHSH and CDR2 as LQKENI. Trimming at V came to 3 bases and at J to 0 bases, leaving 14 bases not matched to a gene. The CDR3 totals 19 residues. CDR3 region: CASSPPGTGIEASTDTQYF. The DNA of the CDR3 is TGTGCCAGCTCACCCCCTGGGACAGGAATTGAAGCTAGCACAGATACGCAGTATTTT.

This clonotype was observed a handful of times. The chain links TRBV6-5 to TRBJ1-2; TRBD1 matches 8 bases. The germline V gene has CDR1 MNHEY and CDR2 SVGAGI. CDR3 length: 14 residues. Germline trimming cut 0 bases from V and 4 bases from J; bases unmatched to any gene: 1. CDR3 region: CASSYSQGAYGYTF. CDR3 DNA sequence: TGTGCCAGCAGTTACTCGCAGGGGGCCTATGGCTACACCTTC.

The V and J genes are TRBV20-1 and TRBJ2-7; weak D call: TRBD1 (6 bases). From germline, CDR1 is DFQATT and CDR2 SNEGSKA (reference sequence). The CDR3 runs to 14 residues. This CDR3 reads CRAMTGPESYEQYV. In DNA form, the CDR3 reads TGCAGGGCGATGACAGGACCCGAATCATACGAGCAGTACGTC.

The chain is built from TRBV12-3 or TRBV12-4 and TRBJ2-1; D assignment may be TRBD1 or TRBD2 (6 bases each). CDR3 length equals 15 residues. V gave up 1 base and J gave up 4 bases, with 11 bases separating them. The CDR3 nucleotides are TGTGCCAGCAGTTTAGGACTAGGGGGGTACAATGAGCAGTTCTTC. Translation gives CASSLGLGGYNEQFF.

This clonotype was observed a few times. J is TRBJ1-6 and V is TRBV2; no clear D. With 6 bases removed from V and 8 bases from J, the gap between germline ends came to 8 bases. Germline CDR1 SNHLY, CDR2 FYNNEI. This CDR3 has 12 amino acids. CDR3 DNA sequence: TGTGCCAGCAGGCCAGAGGATTCACCCCTCCACTTT. Translating it yields CASRPEDSPLHF.

This clonotype was counted ten times or more. V gene TRBV20-1 combines with J gene TRBJ1-2; D is uncertain. The CDR3 spans 11 residues. The V gene lost 4 bases and the J gene lost 3 bases, with 6 bases spanning the gap. The germline V gene has CDR1 DFQATT and CDR2 SNEGSKA (reference sequence). The DNA for the CDR3 is TGCAGTGCTAAAGAGGACTATGGCTACACCTTC. Encoded protein: CSAKEDYGYTF.

This clonotype was detected ten times or more. The J gene is TRBJ2-1, the V gene TRBV29-1; TRBD2 matches at 8 bases. Trimming took 2 bases from V and 1 from J; bases not matched to a gene: 7. The CDR3 has 16 residues. Germline V gives CDR1 SQVTM, CDR2 ANQGSEA. CDR3 bases: TGCAGCGTTGAACACGGAATAGCGGGATCCTACAATGAGCAGTTCTTC. It specifies CSVEHGIAGSYNEQFF.

There are a few counts of this clonotype. The rearrangement joins TRBV12-3 or TRBV12-4 to TRBJ2-4; unclear D gene. This CDR3 has 14 amino acids. V gave up 5 bases and J gave up 3 bases, with 11 bases separating them. The CDR3 bases are TGTGCCAGCAGTCTGAGGAACGGCAAAAACATTCAGTACTTC. Translated, it gives CASSLRNGKNIQYF.

This clonotype was observed a handful of times. The chain recombines TRBV14 with TRBJ1-1; D unclear. Germline CDR1 and CDR2: SGHDN and FVKESK. The V gene lost 1 base and the J gene lost 4 bases, with 7 bases spanning the gap. The CDR3 consists of 13 residues. CDR3 DNA: TGTGCCAGCAGCCAAGCCCCGTTCACTGAAGCTTTCTTT. The encoded protein is CASSQAPFTEAFF.

J is TRBJ1-1 and V is TRBV20-1; D is undetermined. The CDR3 sequence is 15 residues long. Germline CDR1 DFQATT, CDR2 SNEGSKA (reference sequence). Trimming removed 0 bases at V and 7 bases at J, with 18 bases between. The CDR3, as DNA: TGCAGTGCTAGAGAAGGTACCCTGAAGGGAGGTGAAGCTTTCTTT. Amino acid sequence: CSAREGTLKGGEAFF.

This clonotype was seen a few times. This sequence joins TRBV6-2 or TRBV6-3 and TRBJ2-5; D is unresolved. Germline V lookup: CDR1 MNHEY, CDR2 SVGEGT. V dropped 4 bases and J dropped 0 bases, with 6 bases sitting between them. The CDR3 is made up of 13 amino acids. In DNA, the CDR3 is TGTGCCAGCAGTTCGGCGGACCAAGAGACCCAGTACTTC. This gives the protein CASSSADQETQYF.

This clonotype came up a few times. The V call is TRBV10-3, the J call TRBJ2-7; D unresolved. Deletions cut 4 bases from V and 0 bases from J, with 7 bases between. There are 13 residues in the CDR3. The germline V gene encodes CDR1 ENHRY and CDR2 SYGVKD. CDR3 bases: TGTGCCATCAGTGCTGGCAGCTCCTACGAGCAGTACGTC. Its protein product is CAISAGSSYEQYV.

This clonotype was detected many times. The J gene is TRBJ1-1, the V gene TRBV12-3 or TRBV12-4, with D uncertain. The CDR3 loop spans 13 amino acids. Trimming took off 8 bases at V and 3 bases at J, with 13 bases between the two ends. The CDR3 sequence: CASVYKPDTEAFF. For the CDR3, the DNA is TGTGCCAGCGTTTACAAGCCGGACACTGAAGCTTTCTTT.

Ten or more counts support this clonotype. The gene calls are TRBV5-1 and TRBJ2-1; D perhaps matches TRBD1 (6 bases). This CDR3 is built from 15 residues. V was clipped by 5 bases and J by 0 bases, with 12 bases between them. Germline V gene lookup returns CDR1 SGHRS and CDR2 YFSETQ. The CDR3 DNA is TGCGCCAGCAGGAACCTACAGGGCTCCTACAATGAGCAGTTCTTC. This translates into CASRNLQGSYNEQFF.

A few counts support this clonotype. The chain recombines TRBV15 with TRBJ2-3; D unresolved. The CDR3 runs to 15 residues. The germline V gene has CDR1 LNHNV and CDR2 YYDKDF (reference sequence). With 1 base removed from V and 1 base from J, the gap between germline ends came to 9 bases. The DNA for the CDR3 is TGTGCCACCAGCAGAGGTGGGCTTCGCACAGATACGCAGTATTTT. It is translated as CATSRGGLRTDTQYF.

This clonotype turned up a few times. The rearrangement links TRBV11-1 to TRBJ2-2; D is unclear. CDR1 is SGHAT, CDR2 FQDESV, per germline (reference sequence). The CDR3 totals 17 residues. V dropped 5 bases and J dropped 7 bases, with 23 bases sitting between them. The CDR3 coding sequence is TGTGCCAGCAGCCCCCGATCCCGCAGGCCCCTGAACGGGGAGCTGTTTTTT. The encoded protein is CASSPRSRRPLNGELFF.

The chain links TRBV27 to TRBJ1-2; 8 nucleotides align to TRBD1. Germline assignment: CDR1 MNHEY and CDR2 SMNVEV (reference sequence). The CDR3 has 13 residues. V lost 6 bases, J lost 5 bases, and 5 bases stayed unmatched. CDR3 nucleotides: TGTGCCAGCAGACTTACAGGGGGGTATGGCTACACCTTC. Encoded protein: CASRLTGGYGYTF.

The chain links TRBV10-3 to TRBJ2-5; D might be TRBD1 or TRBD2, each matching 6 bases. CDR3 size: 15 residues. Looked up from germline, CDR1 is ENHRY and CDR2 is SYGVKD. V lost 2 bases to trimming and J lost 2 bases, with 12 bases between them. CDR3 amino acids: CAISERGDGQETQYF. The CDR3, as DNA: TGTGCCATCAGTGAGAGGGGGGATGGACAAGAGACCCAGTACTTC.

V gene TRBV29-1 combines with J gene TRBJ1-1; D ambiguous. Germline V gives CDR1 SQVTM, CDR2 ANQGSEA. V was shortened by 2 bases and J by 3 bases, with 13 bases between the two germline ends. The CDR3 loop spans 14 amino acids. The CDR3 DNA is TGCAGCGTTGAAAAGGGAGGCAGCTACACTGAAGCTTTCTTT. Encoded protein: CSVEKGGSYTEAFF.

This clonotype occurred a few times. The CDR3 is CASSLRAGGATGELFF. The CDR3 coding sequence is TGTGCCAGCAGCTTAAGGGCAGGGGGAGCGACCGGGGAGCTGTTTTTT. V and J are TRBV7-3 and TRBJ2-2; 7 nucleotides align to TRBD1. V lost 1 base to trimming and J lost 5 bases; unmatched junction nucleotides: 7. Germline-derived CDR1 and CDR2 are SGHTA and FQGTGA. CDR3 size: 16 residues.

V is TRBV5-5 and J is TRBJ2-3; either TRBD1 or TRBD2 may supply D (6 bases each). From germline, CDR1 is SGHKS and CDR2 YYEKEE (reference sequence). Trimming cost V 4 bases and J 2 bases, with 17 bases left between them. This CDR3 has 16 amino acids. CDR3 region: CASSRRAGTNTDTQYF. Written as DNA, the CDR3 is TGTGCCAGCAGCAGGCGGGCGGGGACAAACACAGATACGCAGTATTTT.

The rearrangement links TRBV4-1 to TRBJ2-2; TRBD2 is a possible D gene (5 bases). Between the trimmed V and J ends, which lost 1 base and 5 bases, there was a span of 14 bases. CDR1 is MGHRA, CDR2 YSYEKL, per germline. This CDR3 is 16 amino acids long. This chain's CDR3 is CASSQVFGAVTGELFF. CDR3 nucleotide sequence: TGCGCCAGCAGCCAAGTCTTCGGAGCGGTTACCGGGGAGCTGTTTTTT.

The CDR3 DNA follows: TGTGCCTGGAGTGTGAGCTATGAGCAGTTCTTC. It codes for CAWSVSYEQFF. The genes are TRBV30 and TRBJ2-1; D is unclear. V was shortened by 0 bases and J by 8 bases, with 5 bases between the two germline ends. This CDR3 is 11 amino acids long. The germline V gene has CDR1 GTSNPN and CDR2 SVGIG (reference sequence).